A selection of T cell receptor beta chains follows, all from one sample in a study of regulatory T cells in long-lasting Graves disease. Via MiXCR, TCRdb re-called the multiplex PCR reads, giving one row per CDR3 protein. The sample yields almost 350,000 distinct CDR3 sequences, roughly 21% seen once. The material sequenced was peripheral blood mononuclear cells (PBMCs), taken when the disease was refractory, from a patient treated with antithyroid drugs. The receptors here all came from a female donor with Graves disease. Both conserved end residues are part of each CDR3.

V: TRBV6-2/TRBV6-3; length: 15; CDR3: CASSYMFMETYVQYF
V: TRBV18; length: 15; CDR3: CASSRTGGETGELFF
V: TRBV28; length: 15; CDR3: CASGTRKFSNQPQHF
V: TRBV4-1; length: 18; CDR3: CASSQGLFASGSTGELFF
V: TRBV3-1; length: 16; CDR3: CASSQDPGTGVETQYF
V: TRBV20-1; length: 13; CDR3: CSAPGPGGYGYTF
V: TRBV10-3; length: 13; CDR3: CAILGLEDYGYTF
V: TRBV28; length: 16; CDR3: CASSLRYRAPNYGYTF
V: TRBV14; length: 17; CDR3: CASSSVWGPSGANVLTF
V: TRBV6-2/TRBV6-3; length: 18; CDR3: CASSYSYPTGGMGETQYF
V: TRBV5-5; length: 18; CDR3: CASSQDPRQSEASYGYTF
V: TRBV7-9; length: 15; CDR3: CASSYHRGAVTEAFF
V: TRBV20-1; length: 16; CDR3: CSASIREGQPYNEQFF
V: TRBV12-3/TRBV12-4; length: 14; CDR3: CASSLAGVAAEQYF
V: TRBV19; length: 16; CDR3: CASSIWIQTGPQPQHF
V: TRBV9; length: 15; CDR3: CASSVGAGPGETQYF
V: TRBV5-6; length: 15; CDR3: CASSSYDRGNYGYTF
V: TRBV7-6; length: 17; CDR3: CASSLGTGALSGNTIYF
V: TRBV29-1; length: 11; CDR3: CSVERGFGYTF
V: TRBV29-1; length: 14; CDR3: CSVRPLQGSETQYF
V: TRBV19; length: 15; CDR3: CASSILAGTDTEAFF
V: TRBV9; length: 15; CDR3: CASSVGKAFTYEQYF
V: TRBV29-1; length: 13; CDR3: CSHRREPNTEAFF
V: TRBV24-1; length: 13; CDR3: CATSDLPTSGYTF
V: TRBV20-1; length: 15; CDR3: CSASNSGHGNQPQHF
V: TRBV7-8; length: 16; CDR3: CASSSPGTAKLHEQYF
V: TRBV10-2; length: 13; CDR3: CASSTQGAQGYTF
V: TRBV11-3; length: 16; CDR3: CASSVGGRPSGNTIYF
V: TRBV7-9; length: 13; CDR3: CASSPTGAGTQYF
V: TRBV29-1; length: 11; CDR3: CSVSSLNEQYF
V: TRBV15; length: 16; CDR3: CATSRTTGSLNSPLHF
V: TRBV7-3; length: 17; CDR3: CASSPGDRGPGANVLTF
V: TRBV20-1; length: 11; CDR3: CSAREGTGNDF
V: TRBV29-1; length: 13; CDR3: CGVGISSEETQYF
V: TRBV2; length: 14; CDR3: CASRLSGDSEKLFF